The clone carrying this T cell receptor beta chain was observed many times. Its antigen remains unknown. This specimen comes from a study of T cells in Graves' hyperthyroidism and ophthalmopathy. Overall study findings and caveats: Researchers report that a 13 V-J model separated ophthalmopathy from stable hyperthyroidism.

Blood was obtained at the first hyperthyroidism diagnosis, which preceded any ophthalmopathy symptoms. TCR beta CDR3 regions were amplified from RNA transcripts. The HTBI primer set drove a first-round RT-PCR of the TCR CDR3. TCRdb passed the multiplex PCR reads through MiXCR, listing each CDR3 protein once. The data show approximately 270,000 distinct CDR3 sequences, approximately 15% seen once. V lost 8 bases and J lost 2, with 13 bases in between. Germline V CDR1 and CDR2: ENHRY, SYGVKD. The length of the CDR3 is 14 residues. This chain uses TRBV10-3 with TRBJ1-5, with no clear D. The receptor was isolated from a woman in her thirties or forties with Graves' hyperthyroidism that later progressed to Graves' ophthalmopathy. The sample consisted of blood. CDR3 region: CAIGRVGGNQPQHF. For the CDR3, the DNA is TGTGCCATCGGACGGGTTGGAGGCAATCAGCCCCAGCATTTT.